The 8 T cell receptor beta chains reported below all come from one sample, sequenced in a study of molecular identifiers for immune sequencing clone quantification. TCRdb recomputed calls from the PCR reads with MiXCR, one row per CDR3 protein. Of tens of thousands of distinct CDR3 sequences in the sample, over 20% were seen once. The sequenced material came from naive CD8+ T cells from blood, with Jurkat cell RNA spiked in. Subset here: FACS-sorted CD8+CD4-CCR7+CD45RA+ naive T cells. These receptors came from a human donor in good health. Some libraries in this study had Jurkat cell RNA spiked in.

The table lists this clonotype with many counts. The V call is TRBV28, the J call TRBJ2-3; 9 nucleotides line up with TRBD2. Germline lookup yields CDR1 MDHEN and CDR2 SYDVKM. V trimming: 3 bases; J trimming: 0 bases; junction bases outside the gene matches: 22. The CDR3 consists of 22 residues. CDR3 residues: CASSFFVWGNSSGARSTDTQYF. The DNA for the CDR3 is TGTGCCAGCAGTTTTTTTGTCTGGGGTAACTCTAGCGGGGCAAGGAGCACAGATACGCAGTATTTT.

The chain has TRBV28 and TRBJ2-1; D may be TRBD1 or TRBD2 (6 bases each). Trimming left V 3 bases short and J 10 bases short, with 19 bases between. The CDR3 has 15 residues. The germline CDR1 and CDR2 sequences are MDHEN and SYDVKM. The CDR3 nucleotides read TGTGCCAGCAGTTTTTGGGGGGCGCTTGGGTGGGAGCAGTTCTTC. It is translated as CASSFWGALGWEQFF.

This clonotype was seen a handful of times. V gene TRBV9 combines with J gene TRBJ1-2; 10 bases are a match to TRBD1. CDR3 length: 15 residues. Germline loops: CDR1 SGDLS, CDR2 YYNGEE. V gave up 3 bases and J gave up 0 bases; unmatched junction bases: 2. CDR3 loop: CASSGTGGANYGYTF. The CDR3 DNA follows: TGTGCCAGCAGCGGGACAGGGGGAGCTAACTATGGCTACACCTTC. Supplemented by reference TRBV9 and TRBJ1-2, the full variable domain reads DSGVTQTPKHLITATGQRVTLRCSPRSGDLSVYWYQQSLDQGLQFLIQYYNGEERAKGNILERFSAQQFPDLHSELNLSSLELGDSALYFCASSGTGGANYGYTFGSGTRLTVV.

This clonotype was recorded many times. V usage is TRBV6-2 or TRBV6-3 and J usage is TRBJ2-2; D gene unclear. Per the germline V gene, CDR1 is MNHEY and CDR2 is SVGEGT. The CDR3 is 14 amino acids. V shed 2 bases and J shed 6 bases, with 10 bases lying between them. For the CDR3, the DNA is TGTGCCAGCAGTTACGGCCAGTTCGCCGGGGAGCTGTTTTTT. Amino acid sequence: CASSYGQFAGELFF.

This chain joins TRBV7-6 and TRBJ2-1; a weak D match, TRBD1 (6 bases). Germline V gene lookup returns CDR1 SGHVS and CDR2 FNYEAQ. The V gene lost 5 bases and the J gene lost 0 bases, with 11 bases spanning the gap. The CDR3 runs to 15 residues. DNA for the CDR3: TGTGCCAGCAGCGAGTTACAGGGCTCCTACAATGAGCAGTTCTTC. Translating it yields CASSELQGSYNEQFF.

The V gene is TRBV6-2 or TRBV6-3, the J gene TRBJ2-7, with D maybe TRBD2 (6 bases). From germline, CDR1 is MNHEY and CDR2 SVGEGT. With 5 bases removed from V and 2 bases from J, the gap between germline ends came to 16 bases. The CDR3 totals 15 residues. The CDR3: CASSTGLQGAYEQYF. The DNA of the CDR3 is TGTGCCAGCAGTACCGGACTACAAGGCGCCTACGAGCAGTACTTC.

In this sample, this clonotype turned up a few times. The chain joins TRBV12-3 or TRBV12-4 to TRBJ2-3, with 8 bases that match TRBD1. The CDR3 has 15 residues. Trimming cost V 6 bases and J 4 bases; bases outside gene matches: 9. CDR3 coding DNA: TGTGCCAGCAGCCTGACAGGGGAGGAAGCAGATACGCAGTATTTT. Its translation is CASSLTGEEADTQYF.

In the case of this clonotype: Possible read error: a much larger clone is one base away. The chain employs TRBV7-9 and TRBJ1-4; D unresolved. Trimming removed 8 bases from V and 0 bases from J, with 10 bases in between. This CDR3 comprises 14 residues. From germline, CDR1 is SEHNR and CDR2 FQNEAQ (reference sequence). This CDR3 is CASENSATNEKLFF. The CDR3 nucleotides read TGTGCCAGCGAAAACAGTGCAACTAATGAAAAACTGTTTTTT.